This T cell receptor (beta chain) was captured by sequencing in a study of T cells after yellow fever vaccination. Using its own MiXCR run on the 5' RACE reads, TCRdb lists one record per CDR3 protein. The table includes around 310,000 distinct CDR3 sequences, 3.5% to 4.5% detected once. This clonotype came up a few times. V was shortened by 0 bases and J by 2 bases, with 13 bases between the two germline ends. Germline V gives CDR1 LGHNA, CDR2 YSLEER. This CDR3 is built from 16 residues. V gene TRBV4-3 combines with J gene TRBJ1-1, with a tentative D call TRBD1 (5 bases). Material: PBMCs, obtained 15 days after the yellow fever booster vaccination. The TCR originated in a man aged 18-30 years who received the YFV17D yellow fever vaccine. CDR3 amino acids: CASSQERTLFNTEAFF. CDR3 coding DNA: TGCGCCAGCAGCCAAGAGCGGACACTTTTTAACACTGAAGCTTTCTTT.